This entry is about one T cell receptor beta chain. Its cognate antigen is unknown. TCRdb's copy holds only in-frame clones and misses some; the assay was immunoSEQ multiplex PCR. This sample has around 30,000 clones, with 74% found just once. The data belong to a study of OX40 agonist ivuxolimab in advanced cancers. In the study overall: The mean age was roughly 60 years, ranging from roughly 23 to 90, with roughly four fifths of participants male.

Study results and limitations: Near-lowest levels of clonal expansion characterized partial responders at 0.1-3.0 mg/kg.

Sequencing used CD4+ or CD8+ T cells sorted from blood, obtained in a trial of the OX40 agonist ivuxolimab. The source is an adult with an advanced solid tumor such as melanoma, head and neck, liver or kidney cancer.

CDR3 DNA sequence: TGTGCCTGGAGCTCTGGACTCCTGGGGAACACTGAAGCTTTCTTT. The encoded protein is CAWSSGLLGNTEAFF. The rearrangement joins TRBV30 to TRBJ1-1; D gene unclear. This CDR3 contains 15 residues. CDR1 is GTSNPN, CDR2 SVGIG, per germline (reference sequence). Trimming removed 3 bases from V and 1 base from J, with 15 bases in between.